These T cell receptor beta chains were read from a single sample in a study of blood T cell repertoires in COVID-19. The repertoire was sequenced with immunoSEQ multiplex PCR; TCRdb's copy has only in-frame clones and lacks some. The data contain about 280,000 clones, around 87% of them seen just once; the ten biggest clones take up 1.5% to 2%. The sample was PBMCs or T cells enriched from blood (not recorded which). These receptors were taken from a woman between 18 and 29 years old with acute COVID-19. Both conserved end residues are part of each CDR3. D genes are given only for firm matches. Size is omitted from some rows. Given values are once, few, many or a class for expanded clones.

V	D	J	size	DNA	CDR3
TRBV6-1	.	TRBJ2-1	.	TGTGCCAGCAGTGAAGGGGTAGCGTATGAGCAGTTCTTC	CASSEGVAYEQFF
TRBV14	.	TRBJ1-1	.	TGTGCCAGCAGCCAAGGTCTATGGCGGCGGAACGGGAGCACTGAAGCTTTCTTT	CASSQGLWRRNGSTEAFF
TRBV11-2	TRBD1	TRBJ2-3	.	TGTGCCAGCACCCATCTCGGGACAGGGTCGGTGGATACGCAGTATTTT	CASTHLGTGSVDTQYF
TRBV13	.	TRBJ2-2	.	TGTGCCAGCAGCTTCGCCAGGATCAGTTTCGGGGAGCTGTTTTTT	CASSFARISFGELFF
TRBV4-2	.	TRBJ1-1	.	TGTGCCAGCAGCCAAGAGGCCCCCCAGGGTTTGAACACTGAAGCTTTCTTT	CASSQEAPQGLNTEAFF
TRBV7-8	.	TRBJ1-2	once	TGTGCCAGCAGCTTAGTTGACAGCCCCTATGGCTACACCTTC	CASSLVDSPYGYTF
TRBV6-5	.	TRBJ1-1	.	TGTGCCAGCAGTTACTCTTTAGAGAGGACTGAAGCTTTCTTT	CASSYSLERTEAFF
TRBV18	.	TRBJ2-7	.	TGTGCCAGCTCACTACGGACTACCTCTTCCCCCTACGAGCAGTACTTC	CASSLRTTSSPYEQYF
TRBV30	.	TRBJ1-6	.	TGTGCCTGGAGAGTAGGTGGGAGTAGTTCACCCCTCCACTTT	CAWRVGGSSSPLHF
TRBV5-1	.	TRBJ2-7	.	TGCGCCAGCAGCTTAGGACTGACTGCTTTGACCTACGAGCAGTACTTC	CASSLGLTALTYEQYF
TRBV7-6	.	TRBJ1-2	.	TGTGCCAGCAGCTTAGCGCGGGGGGTAGGAGGCTACACCTTC	CASSLARGVGGYTF
TRBV7-2	TRBD2	TRBJ2-7	.	TGTGCCAGCAGCTTAGCGTCGCTAGCGGGAGGGCCCGGGTACGAGCAGTACTTC	CASSLASLAGGPGYEQYF
TRBV10-3	.	TRBJ2-1	few	TGTGCCATCAGTGACCTCAGGGAATACAATGAGCAGTTCTTC	CAISDLREYNEQFF
TRBV4-2	.	TRBJ2-1	.	TGTGCCAGCAGCCAAGATGTGAGTAATGAGCAGTTCTTC	CASSQDVSNEQFF
TRBV18	.	TRBJ2-2	.	TGTGCCAGCTCACCCATAAAAGGCGGGACCGGGGAGCTGTTTTTT	CASSPIKGGTGELFF
TRBV7-8	TRBD2	TRBJ2-5	.	TGTGCCAGCAGCTTAATTAGGGTTAGCGGGAGAATCGAGACCCAGTACTTC	CASSLIRVSGRIETQYF
TRBV7-2	.	TRBJ2-3	.	TGTGCCAGCAGCTTAGTCGGAGGGCTAGGCACAGATACGCAGTATTTT	CASSLVGGLGTDTQYF
TRBV13	.	TRBJ2-7	.	TGTGCCAGCAGTTCAGGTTCCTACGAGCAGTACTTC	CASSSGSYEQYF
TRBV24-1	TRBD2	TRBJ2-5	.	TGTGCCACCAGCCCACTAGCGGGCGACCAAGAGACCCAGTACTTC	CATSPLAGDQETQYF